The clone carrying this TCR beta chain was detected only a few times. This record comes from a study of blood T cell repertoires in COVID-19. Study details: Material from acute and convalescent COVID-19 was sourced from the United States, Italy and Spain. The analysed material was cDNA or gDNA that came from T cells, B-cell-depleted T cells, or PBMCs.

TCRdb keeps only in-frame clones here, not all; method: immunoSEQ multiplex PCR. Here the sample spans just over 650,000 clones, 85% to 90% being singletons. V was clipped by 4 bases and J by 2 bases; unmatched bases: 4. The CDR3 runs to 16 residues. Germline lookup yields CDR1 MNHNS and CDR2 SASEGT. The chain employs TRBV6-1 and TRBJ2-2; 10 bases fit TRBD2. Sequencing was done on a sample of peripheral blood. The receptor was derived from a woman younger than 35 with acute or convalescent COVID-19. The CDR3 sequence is CASSVLAGDNTGELFF. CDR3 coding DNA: TGTGCCAGCAGTGTCCTAGCGGGGGATAACACCGGGGAGCTGTTTTTT.